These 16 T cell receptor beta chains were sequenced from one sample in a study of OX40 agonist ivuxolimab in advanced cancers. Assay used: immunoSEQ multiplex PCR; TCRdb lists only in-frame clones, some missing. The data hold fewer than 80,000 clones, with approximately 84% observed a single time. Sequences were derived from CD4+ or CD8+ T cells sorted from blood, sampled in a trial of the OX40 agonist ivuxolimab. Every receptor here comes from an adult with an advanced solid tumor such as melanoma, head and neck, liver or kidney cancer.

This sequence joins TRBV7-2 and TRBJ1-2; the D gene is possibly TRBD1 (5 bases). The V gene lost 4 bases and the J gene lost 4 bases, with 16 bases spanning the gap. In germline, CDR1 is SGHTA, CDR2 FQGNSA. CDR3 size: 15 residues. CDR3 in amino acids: CASSYFRDGIYGYTF. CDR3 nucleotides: TGTGCCAGCAGCTACTTCCGGGACGGGATCTATGGCTACACCTTC.

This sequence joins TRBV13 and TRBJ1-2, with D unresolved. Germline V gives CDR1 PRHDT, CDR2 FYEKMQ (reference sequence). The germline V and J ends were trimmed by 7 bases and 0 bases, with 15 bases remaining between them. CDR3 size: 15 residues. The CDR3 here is CASTKRTDANYGYTF. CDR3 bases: TGTGCCAGCACCAAAAGGACCGACGCTAACTATGGCTACACCTTC. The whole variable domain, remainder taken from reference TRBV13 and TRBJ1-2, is AAGVIQSPRHLIKEKRETATLKCYPIPRHDTVYWYQQGPGQDPQFLISFYEKMQSDKGSIPDRFSAQQFSDYHSELNMSSLELGDSALYFCASTKRTDANYGYTFGSGTRLTVV.

CDR3 protein: CASSLGDRGPTNEKLFF. The CDR3 nucleotides read TGCGCCAGCAGCTTGGGGGACAGGGGCCCAACTAATGAAAAACTGTTTTTT. The V gene is TRBV5-1, the J gene TRBJ1-4; 10 nucleotides match TRBD1. Trimming removed 0 bases from V and 0 bases from J; junction bases left unmatched: 2. Germline V CDR1 and CDR2: SGHRS, YFSETQ. CDR3 length equals 17 residues.

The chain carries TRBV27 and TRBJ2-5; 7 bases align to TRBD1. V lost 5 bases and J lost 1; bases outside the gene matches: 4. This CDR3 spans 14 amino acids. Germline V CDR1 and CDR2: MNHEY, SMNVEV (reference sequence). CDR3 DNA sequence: TGTGCCAGCAGTCCCGGGACAGTCCAAGAGACCCAGTACTTC. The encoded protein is CASSPGTVQETQYF.

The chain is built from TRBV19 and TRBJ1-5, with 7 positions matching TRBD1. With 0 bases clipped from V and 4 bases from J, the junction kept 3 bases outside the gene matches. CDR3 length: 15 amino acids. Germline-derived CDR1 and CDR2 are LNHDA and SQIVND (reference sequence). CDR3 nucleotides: TGTGCCAGTAGTATAGAAGGGGGCGCGAATCAGCCCCAGCATTTT. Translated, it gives CASSIEGGANQPQHF. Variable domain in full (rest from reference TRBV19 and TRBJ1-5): DGGITQSPKYLFRKEGQNVTLSCEQNLNHDAMYWYRQDPGQGLRLIYYSQIVNDFQKGDIAEGYSVSREKKESFPLTVTSAQKNPTAFYLCASSIEGGANQPQHFGDGTRLSIL.

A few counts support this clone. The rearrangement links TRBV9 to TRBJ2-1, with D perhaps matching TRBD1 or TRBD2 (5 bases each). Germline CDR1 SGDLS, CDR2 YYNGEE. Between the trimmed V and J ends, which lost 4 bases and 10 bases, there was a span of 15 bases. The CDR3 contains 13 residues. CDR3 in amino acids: CASSPRDRVEQFF. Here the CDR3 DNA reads TGTGCCAGCAGCCCCCGGGACCGGGTCGAGCAGTTCTTC.

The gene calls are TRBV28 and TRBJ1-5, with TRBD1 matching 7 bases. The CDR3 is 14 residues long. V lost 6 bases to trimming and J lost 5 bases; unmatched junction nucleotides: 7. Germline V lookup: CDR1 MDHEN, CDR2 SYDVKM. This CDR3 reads CASSHGTDYQPQHF. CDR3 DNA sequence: TGTGCCAGCAGCCACGGGACAGACTATCAGCCCCAGCATTTT.

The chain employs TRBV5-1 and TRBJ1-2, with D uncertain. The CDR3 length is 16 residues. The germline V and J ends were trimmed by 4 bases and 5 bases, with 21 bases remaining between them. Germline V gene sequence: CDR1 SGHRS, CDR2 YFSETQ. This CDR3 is CASSPSDPRAGYGYTF. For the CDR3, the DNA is TGCGCCAGCAGCCCTTCGGACCCCCGGGCGGGATATGGCTACACCTTC.

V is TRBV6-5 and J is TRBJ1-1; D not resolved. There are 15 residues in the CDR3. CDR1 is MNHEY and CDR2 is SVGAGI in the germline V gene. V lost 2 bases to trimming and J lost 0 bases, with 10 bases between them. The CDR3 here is CASSYDAGLNTEAFF. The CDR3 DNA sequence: TGTGCCAGCAGTTACGACGCAGGTTTGAACACTGAAGCTTTCTTT.

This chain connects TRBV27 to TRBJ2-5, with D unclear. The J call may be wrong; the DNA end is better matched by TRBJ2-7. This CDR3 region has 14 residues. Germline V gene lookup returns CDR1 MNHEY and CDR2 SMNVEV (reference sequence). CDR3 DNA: TGTGCCAGCAGTTCCTGGTCCAACTCCTACGAGCAGTACTTC. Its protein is CASSSWSNSYEQYF.

The CDR3: CASSFSYEQYF. The DNA for the CDR3 is TGTGCCAGCAGCTTCTCCTACGAGCAGTACTTC. The V and J genes are TRBV7-6 and TRBJ2-7; D remains ambiguous. CDR1 is SGHVS, CDR2 FNYEAQ, per germline. V was pared by 3 bases and J by 0 bases, with 0 bases between. The CDR3 length is 11 residues. Together with reference TRBV7-6 and TRBJ2-7, the CDR3 gives the full variable domain: GAGVSQSPRYKVTKRGQDVALRCDPISGHVSLYWYRQALGQGPEFLTYFNYEAQQDKSGLPNDRFSAERPEGSISTLTIQRTEQRDSAMYRCASSFSYEQYFGPGTRLTVT.

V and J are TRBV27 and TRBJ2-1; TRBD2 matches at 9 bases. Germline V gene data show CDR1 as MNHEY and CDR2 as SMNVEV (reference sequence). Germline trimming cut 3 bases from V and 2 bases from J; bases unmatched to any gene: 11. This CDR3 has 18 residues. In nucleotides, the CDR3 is TGTGCCAGCAGTTTTAAGACTAGCGGTTATCTCCCCTACAATGAGCAGTTCTTC. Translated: CASSFKTSGYLPYNEQFF.

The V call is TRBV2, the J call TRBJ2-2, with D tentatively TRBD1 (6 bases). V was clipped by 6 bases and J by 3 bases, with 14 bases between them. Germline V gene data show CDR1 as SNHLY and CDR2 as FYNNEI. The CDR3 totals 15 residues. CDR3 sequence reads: CASRETQGYTGELFF. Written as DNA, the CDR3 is TGTGCCAGCAGGGAAACACAGGGATACACCGGGGAGCTGTTTTTT.

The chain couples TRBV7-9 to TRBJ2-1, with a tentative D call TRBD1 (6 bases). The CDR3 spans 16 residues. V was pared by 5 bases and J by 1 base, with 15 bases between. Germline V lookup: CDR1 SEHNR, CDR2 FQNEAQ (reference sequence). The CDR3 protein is CASSGLTGSSYNEQFF. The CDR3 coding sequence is TGTGCCAGCAGCGGCCTAACAGGGTCGTCCTACAATGAGCAGTTCTTC.

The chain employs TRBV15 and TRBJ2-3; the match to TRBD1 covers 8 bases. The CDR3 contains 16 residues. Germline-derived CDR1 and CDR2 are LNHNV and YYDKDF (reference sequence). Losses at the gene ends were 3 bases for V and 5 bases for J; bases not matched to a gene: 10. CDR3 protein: CATSSRQGFFQDTQYF. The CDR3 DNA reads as TGTGCCACCAGCAGCAGACAGGGGTTCTTTCAAGATACGCAGTATTTT. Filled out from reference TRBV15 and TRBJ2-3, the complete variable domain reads DAMVIQNPRYQVTQFGKPVTLSCSQTLNHNVMYWYQQKSSQAPKLLFHYYDKDFNNEADTPDNFQSRRPNTSFCFLDIRSPGLGDTAMYLCATSSRQGFFQDTQYFGPGTRLTVL.

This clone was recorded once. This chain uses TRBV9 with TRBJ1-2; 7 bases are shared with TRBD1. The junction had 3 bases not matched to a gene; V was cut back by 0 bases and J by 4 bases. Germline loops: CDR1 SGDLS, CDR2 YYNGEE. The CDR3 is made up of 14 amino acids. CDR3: CASSVGGGTYGYTF. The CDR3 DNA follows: TGTGCCAGCAGCGTAGGAGGGGGCACCTATGGCTACACCTTC.